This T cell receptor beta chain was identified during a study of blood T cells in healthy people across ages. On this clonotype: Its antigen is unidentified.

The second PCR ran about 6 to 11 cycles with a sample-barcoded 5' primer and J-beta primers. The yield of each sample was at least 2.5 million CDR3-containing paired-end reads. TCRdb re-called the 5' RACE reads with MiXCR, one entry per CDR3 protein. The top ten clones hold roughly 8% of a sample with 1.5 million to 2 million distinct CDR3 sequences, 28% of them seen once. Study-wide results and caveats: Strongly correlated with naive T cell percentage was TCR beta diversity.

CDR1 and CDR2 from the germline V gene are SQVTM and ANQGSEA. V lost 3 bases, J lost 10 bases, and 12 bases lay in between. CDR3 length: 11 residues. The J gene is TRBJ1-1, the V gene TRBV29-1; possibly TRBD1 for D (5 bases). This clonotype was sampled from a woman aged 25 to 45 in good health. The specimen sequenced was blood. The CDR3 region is CSVDQGRGAFF. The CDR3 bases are TGCAGCGTTGATCAGGGTAGGGGAGCTTTCTTT.